Listed here are 32 T cell receptor beta chains from one sample, sequenced in a study of blood T cell repertoires in COVID-19. Assay: immunoSEQ multiplex PCR; the TCRdb copy retains only in-frame clones and omits some. The table records roughly 64,000 clones, roughly two thirds of them present only once. Sample: PBMCs or T cells enriched from blood (not recorded which). All receptors come from a woman in her sixties or seventies who had been exposed to COVID-19.

The CDR3 protein is CASSFYGNTEAFF. In DNA, the CDR3 is TGTGCCAGCAGTTTTTACGGTAACACTGAAGCTTTCTTT. The genes are TRBV27 and TRBJ1-1, with unresolved D. The CDR3 has 13 amino acids. Trimming took off 3 bases at V and 2 bases at J, with 7 bases between the two ends. The germline CDR1 and CDR2 sequences are MNHEY and SMNVEV (reference sequence).

V is TRBV30 and J is TRBJ1-1; perhaps TRBD1 as D (5 bases). V shed 5 bases and J shed 6 bases, with 10 bases lying between them. The CDR3 runs to 11 residues. Per germline, CDR1 GTSNPN and CDR2 SVGIG (reference sequence). CDR3 DNA sequence: TGTGCCTGGCGGGGGGAAGCTGAAGCTTTCTTT. Amino acids: CAWRGEAEAFF.

This clone was recorded only once. CDR3 residues: CASSPQIGKREEQYF. CDR3 nucleotides: TGTGCCAGCAGTCCCCAGATAGGGAAACGGGAAGAGCAGTACTTC. The chain combines TRBV6-5 with TRBJ2-7, with a tentative D call TRBD2 (5 bases). The CDR3 consists of 15 residues. Germline V gene sequence: CDR1 MNHEY, CDR2 SVGAGI. Trimming left V 5 bases short and J 7 bases short, with 21 bases between.

This clone was seen once. This rearrangement joins TRBV30 to TRBJ2-7; possible D gene TRBD1, 5 bases. The germline V gene encodes CDR1 GTSNPN and CDR2 SVGIG (reference sequence). This CDR3 spans 12 amino acids. V lost 5 bases, J lost 4 bases, and 12 bases lay in between. The CDR3 bases are TGTGCCTGGTTGACAGACGGGTACGAGCAGTACTTC. Translated, it gives CAWLTDGYEQYF. Based on the CDR3 plus reference TRBV30 and TRBJ2-7, the full variable domain is SQTIHQWPATLVQPVGSPLSLECTVEGTSNPNLYWYRQAAGRGLQLLFYSVGIGQISSEVPQNLSASRPQDRQFILSSKKLLLSDSGFYLCAWLTDGYEQYFGPGTRLTVT.

The chain is built from TRBV12-3 or TRBV12-4 and TRBJ1-2, with 8 bases matching TRBD1. There are 12 residues in the CDR3. V shed 6 bases and J 8 bases; nucleotides not matched to a gene: 5. CDR3 sequence: CASSFTGGGYTF. The CDR3 bases are TGTGCCAGCAGCTTTACAGGGGGGGGCTACACCTTC.

The V gene is TRBV3-1 (or the pseudogene TRBV3-2), the J gene TRBJ2-1, with 7 nucleotides matching TRBD2. The CDR3 is 13 amino acids. The germline CDR1 and CDR2 sequences are LGHDT and YNNKEL (reference sequence). The V gene end was trimmed by 1 base and the J gene end by 13 bases; junction bases not matched to a gene: 7. CDR3 DNA sequence: TGTGCCAGCAGCCAAGTCCCCGGGACTAACCAGTTCTTC. Translation: CASSQVPGTNQFF.

The chain employs TRBV5-1 and TRBJ2-3; TRBD1 is a possible D gene (6 bases). CDR1 is SGHRS and CDR2 is YFSETQ in the germline V gene. V was pared by 4 bases and J by 6 bases, with 21 bases between. The CDR3 spans 16 residues. CDR3 in amino acids: CASSRITNSGADTQYF. CDR3 sequence (DNA): TGCGCCAGCAGCCGGATCACTAACTCAGGGGCCGATACGCAGTATTTT.

This chain uses TRBV19 with TRBJ1-1; tentative D call: TRBD1 (5 bases). The CDR3 loop spans 16 amino acids. Germline values: CDR1 LNHDA, CDR2 SQIVND (reference sequence). The ends were cut back, 11 bases at V and 0 bases at J, with 22 bases in the middle. This CDR3 is CAASTVLRFMNTEAFF. DNA of the CDR3: TGTGCCGCCTCGACAGTGCTCCGTTTCATGAACACTGAAGCTTTCTTT.

The V and J genes are TRBV19 and TRBJ1-1; the D is unclear. The CDR3 contains 13 residues. Trimming shortened V by 6 bases and J by 1 base, and 9 bases separated the two germline ends. CDR1 is LNHDA and CDR2 is SQIVND in the germline V gene (reference sequence). In nucleotides, the CDR3 is TGTGCCAGTAGCCCCGGGAGGAACACTGAAGCTTTCTTT. It encodes CASSPGRNTEAFF.

The V call is TRBV9, the J call TRBJ2-3; D is possibly TRBD2 (5 bases). Between the trimmed V and J ends, which lost 3 bases and 2 bases, there was a span of 16 bases. Germline CDR1 SGDLS, CDR2 YYNGEE. This CDR3 has 16 amino acids. This chain's CDR3 is CASSAQFSGVTDTQYF. CDR3 nucleotides: TGTGCCAGCAGCGCCCAATTTTCCGGGGTCACAGATACGCAGTATTTT.

The chain employs TRBV18 and TRBJ2-5; 12 positions match TRBD1. CDR1 and CDR2 (germline): KGHSH, LQKENI. The length of the CDR3 is 16 residues. Trimming cost V 3 bases and J 6 bases; bases outside gene matches: 8. CDR3: CASSPGTGGETKTQYF. The CDR3 DNA reads TGTGCCAGCTCACCGGGGACAGGGGGCGAAACGAAGACCCAGTACTTC.

This clone was seen a single time. This chain links TRBV27 with TRBJ2-1; maybe TRBD2 (6 bases). Germline-derived CDR1 and CDR2 are MNHEY and SMNVEV (reference sequence). The CDR3 is 18 amino acids. V was trimmed by 2 bases and J by 5 bases, leaving 22 bases between them. CDR3 in amino acids: CASSLLQTGAIRHNEQFF. CDR3 sequence (DNA): TGTGCCAGCAGTTTACTTCAGACGGGAGCGATTAGGCACAATGAGCAGTTCTTC.

V gene TRBV28 combines with J gene TRBJ1-5; 9 positions agree with TRBD1. The CDR3 loop spans 12 amino acids. V shed 10 bases, J shed 7 bases, and the junction held 5 bases outside the gene matches. Germline CDR1 MDHEN, CDR2 SYDVKM. CDR3 bases: TGTGCCATGGGACAGGGTCTGCAGCCCCAGCATTTT. Amino acid sequence: CAMGQGLQPQHF.

The V gene is TRBV24-1, the J gene TRBJ2-1; 9 bases map to TRBD2. This CDR3 has 16 residues. CDR1 and CDR2 from the germline V gene are KGHDR and SFDVKD. V shed 3 bases and J 5 bases; nucleotides not matched to a gene: 7. The CDR3 DNA is TGTGCCACCAGTGATCCCCAAGCGGGAGGAAACAATGAGCAGTTCTTC. It translates to CATSDPQAGGNNEQFF.

The chain links TRBV28 to TRBJ1-4; D is unclear. CDR1 is MDHEN and CDR2 is SYDVKM in the germline V gene. V was pared by 8 bases and J by 8 bases, with 9 bases between. This CDR3 spans 11 amino acids. CDR3 amino acids: CASESQEKLFF. The CDR3 DNA reads TGTGCCAGCGAATCCCAGGAAAAACTGTTTTTT.

This rearrangement joins TRBV5-1 to TRBJ2-1, with TRBD1 matching over 7 bases. CDR1 is SGHRS, CDR2 YFSETQ, per germline. Germline trimming cut 4 bases from V and 6 bases from J; bases unmatched to any gene: 10. This CDR3 contains 15 residues. The CDR3 here is CASSIRQGQGNEQFF. CDR3 sequence (DNA): TGCGCCAGCAGCATAAGACAGGGTCAAGGCAATGAGCAGTTCTTC.

V is TRBV6-1 and J is TRBJ2-1, with 7 bases lining up with TRBD2. The V gene end was trimmed by 0 bases and the J gene end by 9 bases; junction bases not matched to a gene: 5. Germline CDR1 is MNHNS and CDR2 is SASEGT. CDR3 length: 14 amino acids. CDR3 residues: CASSEAGGIGEQFF. The DNA of the CDR3 is TGTGCCAGCAGTGAAGCGGGGGGGATCGGTGAGCAGTTCTTC.

The chain uses TRBV28 and TRBJ1-2; possibly TRBD1 for D (6 bases). Germline lookup yields CDR1 MDHEN and CDR2 SYDVKM. The CDR3 is made up of 11 amino acids. The V gene lost 4 bases and the J gene lost 11 bases, with 11 bases spanning the gap. The CDR3 spells CASSSHREYTF. CDR3 bases: TGTGCCAGCAGTTCCCACAGGGAATACACCTTC.

This clone was recorded only once. V usage is TRBV14 and J usage is TRBJ1-1; TRBD1 is a possible D gene (5 bases). V shed 4 bases and J shed 7 bases, with 16 bases lying between them. Per the germline V gene, CDR1 is SGHDN and CDR2 is FVKESK. The CDR3 spans 14 residues. The CDR3 DNA reads as TGTGCCAGCAGCCCCGGGGGTAAAGTGGGTGAAGCTTTCTTT. It translates to CASSPGGKVGEAFF.

This chain links TRBV28 with TRBJ1-2; tentatively, D is TRBD1 (5 bases). This CDR3 has 15 amino acids. V was cut by 2 bases and J by 3 bases, with 13 bases left in between. CDR1 and CDR2 from the germline V gene are MDHEN and SYDVKM. CDR3 nucleotide sequence: TGTGCCAGCAGTTTACGACAGCAAAGTCACTATGGCTACACCTTC. It encodes CASSLRQQSHYGYTF.

This clone is medium-sized within its sample. The chain is built from TRBV18 and TRBJ1-2, with D hard to call. The V end was cut by 1 base, the J end by 4 bases, with 10 bases between. The CDR3 consists of 14 residues. Germline lookup yields CDR1 KGHSH and CDR2 LQKENI. The CDR3 bases are TGTGCCAGCTCACCACAGGGAGTGACCTATGGCTACACCTTC. Translation gives CASSPQGVTYGYTF.

The chain is built from TRBV5-1 and TRBJ2-7; TRBD2 matches at 9 bases. The junction had 5 bases not matched to a gene; V was cut back by 0 bases and J by 4 bases. There are 15 residues in the CDR3. CDR1 SGHRS and CDR2 YFSETQ come from the germline V gene. CDR3 sequence: CASSLADSGSYEQYF. The DNA of the CDR3 is TGCGCCAGCAGCTTGGCCGATAGCGGGAGTTACGAGCAGTACTTC.

The chain has TRBV11-3 and TRBJ2-1; 8 bases match TRBD2. CDR1 SGHNT and CDR2 YENEEA come from the germline V gene. The length of the CDR3 is 14 residues. The junction had 5 bases not matched to a gene; V was cut back by 7 bases and J by 3 bases. Written as DNA, the CDR3 is TGTGCCAGCAAGGCGGGAGGAAACTACAATGAGCAGTTCTTC. As protein: CASKAGGNYNEQFF.

This clone occurred a few times. V usage is TRBV15 and J usage is TRBJ2-1; D may be TRBD1 (5 bases). The CDR3 length is 14 residues. The germline V and J ends were trimmed by 1 base and 8 bases, with 12 bases remaining between them. Germline V gene data show CDR1 as LNHNV and CDR2 as YYDKDF (reference sequence). The CDR3 here is CATSRGRGADEQFF. DNA of the CDR3: TGTGCCACCAGCAGAGGTAGGGGCGCGGATGAGCAGTTCTTC.

The chain joins TRBV27 to TRBJ1-5, with 7 bases that match TRBD1. The V gene's germline CDR1 is MNHEY and CDR2 SMNVEV (reference sequence). CDR3 length equals 15 residues. Unmatched junction bases numbered 7, after V lost 6 bases and J lost 2 bases. DNA for the CDR3: TGTGCCAGCAGCCCCTCTACAGGGGGCAATCAGCCCCAGCATTTT. Its protein is CASSPSTGGNQPQHF.

The rearrangement joins TRBV29-1 to TRBJ1-6; D is unresolved. This CDR3 has 13 amino acids. CDR1 is SQVTM, CDR2 ANQGSEA, per germline. Trimming stripped 4 bases from V and 7 bases from J, with 11 bases between. The CDR3 is CSVAEAFNSPLHF. The CDR3 region has the DNA TGCAGCGTTGCAGAGGCTTTCAATTCACCCCTCCACTTT.

This clone was counted ten times or more. The chain joins TRBV4-3 to TRBJ2-7; the match to TRBD1 covers 7 bases. The CDR3 loop spans 13 amino acids. Per germline, CDR1 LGHNA and CDR2 YSLEER. Trimming took 4 bases from V and 5 from J; bases not matched to a gene: 5. The CDR3 is CASSPGTADEQYF. The CDR3 DNA reads TGCGCCAGCAGCCCAGGGACAGCAGACGAGCAGTACTTC.

This chain joins TRBV19 and TRBJ1-1; 9 bases match TRBD1. CDR3 length equals 14 residues. Germline assignment: CDR1 LNHDA and CDR2 SQIVND (reference sequence). The V segment lost 9 bases and the J segment 4 bases; nucleotides outside the gene matches: 9. The CDR3 protein is CASHRDRVATEAFF. The CDR3 DNA reads as TGTGCCAGCCATCGGGACAGGGTTGCCACTGAAGCTTTCTTT.

The rearrangement joins TRBV19 to TRBJ2-1; D remains ambiguous. Per germline, CDR1 LNHDA and CDR2 SQIVND (reference sequence). The CDR3 length is 11 residues. The germline V and J ends were trimmed by 3 bases and 9 bases, with 6 bases remaining between them. The CDR3 bases are TGTGCCAGTAGTATCTACGGTGAGCAGTTCTTC. It encodes CASSIYGEQFF.

The chain uses TRBV5-4 and TRBJ1-6; possibly TRBD1 for D (5 bases). The CDR3 covers 13 residues. Germline lookup yields CDR1 SGHNT and CDR2 YYREEE (reference sequence). Trimming stripped 4 bases from V and 9 bases from J, with 11 bases between. CDR3 protein: CASSPDRISPLHF. The CDR3, as DNA: TGTGCCAGCAGCCCCGACAGAATTTCACCCCTCCACTTT.

The gene calls are TRBV24-1 and TRBJ2-7, with D possibly matching TRBD2 (6 bases). The CDR3 consists of 15 residues. Looked up from germline, CDR1 is KGHDR and CDR2 is SFDVKD. V shed 9 bases and J shed 4 bases, with 21 bases lying between them. The CDR3 DNA sequence: TGTGCCACCCGATTGCTCGGGGGATTTGGTTACGAGCAGTACTTC. It specifies CATRLLGGFGYEQYF.

The chain couples TRBV27 to TRBJ2-3; 10 bases align to TRBD2. The CDR3 is 17 residues long. Germline trimming cut 3 bases from V and 0 bases from J; bases unmatched to any gene: 6. Germline CDR1 MNHEY, CDR2 SMNVEV (reference sequence). CDR3 nucleotides: TGTGCCAGCAGTTTTGTAGGACTAGCGGCTAGCACAGATACGCAGTATTTT. It codes for CASSFVGLAASTDTQYF.